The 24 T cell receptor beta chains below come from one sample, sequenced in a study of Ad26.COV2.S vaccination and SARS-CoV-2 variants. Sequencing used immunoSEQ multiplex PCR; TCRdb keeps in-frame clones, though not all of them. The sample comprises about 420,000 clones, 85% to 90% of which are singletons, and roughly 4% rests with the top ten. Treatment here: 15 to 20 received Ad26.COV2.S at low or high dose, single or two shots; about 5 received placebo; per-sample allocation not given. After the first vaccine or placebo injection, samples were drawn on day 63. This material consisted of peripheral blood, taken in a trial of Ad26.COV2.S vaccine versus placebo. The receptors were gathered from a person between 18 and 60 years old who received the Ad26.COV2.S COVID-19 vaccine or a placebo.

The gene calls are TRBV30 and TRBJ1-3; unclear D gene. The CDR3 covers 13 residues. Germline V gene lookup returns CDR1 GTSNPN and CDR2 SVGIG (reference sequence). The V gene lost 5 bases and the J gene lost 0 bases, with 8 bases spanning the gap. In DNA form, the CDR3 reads TGTGCCTGGGACATCACCTCTGGAAACACCATATATTTT. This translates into CAWDITSGNTIYF.

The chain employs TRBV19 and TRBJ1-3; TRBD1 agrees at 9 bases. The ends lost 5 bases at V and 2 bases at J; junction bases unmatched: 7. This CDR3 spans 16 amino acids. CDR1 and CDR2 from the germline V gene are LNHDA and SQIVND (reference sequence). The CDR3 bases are TGTGCCAGTAGTGAACCGGGACAGGGCACTGGAAACACCATATATTTT. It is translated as CASSEPGQGTGNTIYF.

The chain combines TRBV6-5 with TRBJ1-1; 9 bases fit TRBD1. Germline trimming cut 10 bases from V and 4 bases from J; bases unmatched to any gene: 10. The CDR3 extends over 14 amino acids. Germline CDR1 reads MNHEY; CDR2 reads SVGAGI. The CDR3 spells CATSSGQGATEAFF. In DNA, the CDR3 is TGTGCCACCTCATCGGGACAGGGAGCCACTGAAGCTTTCTTT.

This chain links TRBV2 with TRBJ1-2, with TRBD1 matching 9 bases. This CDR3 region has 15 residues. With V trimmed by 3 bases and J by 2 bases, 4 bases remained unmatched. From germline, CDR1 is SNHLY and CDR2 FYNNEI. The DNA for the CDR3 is TGTGCCAGCAGTGATGGGACAGGGTTCAACTATGGCTACACCTTC. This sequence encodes CASSDGTGFNYGYTF.

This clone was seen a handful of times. DNA for the CDR3: TGTGCCAGCAGCTTAGGGGCAGGGGGCTACGAGCAGTACTTC. Amino acids: CASSLGAGGYEQYF. This chain joins TRBV11-2 and TRBJ2-7, with 7 bases fitting TRBD1. Germline-derived CDR1 and CDR2 are SGHAT and FQNNGV. J was trimmed by 3 bases and V by 1 base; bases with no gene match: 3. The CDR3 runs 14 residues.

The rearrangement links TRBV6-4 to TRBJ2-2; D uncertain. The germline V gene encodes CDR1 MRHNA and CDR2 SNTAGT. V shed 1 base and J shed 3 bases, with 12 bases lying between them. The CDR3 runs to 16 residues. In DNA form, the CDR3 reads TGTGCCAGCAGTGACTGGGCAAACCCCGACACCGGGGAGCTGTTTTTT. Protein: CASSDWANPDTGELFF.

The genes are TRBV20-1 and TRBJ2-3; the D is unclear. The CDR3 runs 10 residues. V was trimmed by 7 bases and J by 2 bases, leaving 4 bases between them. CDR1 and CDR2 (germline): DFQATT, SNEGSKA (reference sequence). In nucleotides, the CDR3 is TGCAGTGGAGACACAGATACGCAGTATTTT. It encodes CSGDTDTQYF.

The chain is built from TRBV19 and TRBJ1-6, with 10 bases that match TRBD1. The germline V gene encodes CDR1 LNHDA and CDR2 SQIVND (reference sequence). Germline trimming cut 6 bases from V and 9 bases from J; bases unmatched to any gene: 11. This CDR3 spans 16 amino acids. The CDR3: CASSRTTGGHGSPLHF. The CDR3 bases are TGTGCCAGTAGCCGAACGACAGGGGGCCACGGTTCACCCCTCCACTTT.

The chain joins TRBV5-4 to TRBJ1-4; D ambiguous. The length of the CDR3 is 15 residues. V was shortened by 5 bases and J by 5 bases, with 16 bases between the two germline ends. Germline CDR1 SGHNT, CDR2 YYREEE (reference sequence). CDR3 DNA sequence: TGTGCCAGCAGTTCATATAAGAGCGCAAATGAAAAACTGTTTTTT. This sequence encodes CASSSYKSANEKLFF.

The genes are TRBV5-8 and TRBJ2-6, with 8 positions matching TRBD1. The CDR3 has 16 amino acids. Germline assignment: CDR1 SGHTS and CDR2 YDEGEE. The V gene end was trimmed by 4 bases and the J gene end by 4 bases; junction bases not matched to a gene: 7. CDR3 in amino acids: CASSGGQGSGANVLTF. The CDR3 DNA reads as TGTGCCAGCAGCGGCGGACAGGGAAGCGGGGCCAACGTCCTGACTTTC.

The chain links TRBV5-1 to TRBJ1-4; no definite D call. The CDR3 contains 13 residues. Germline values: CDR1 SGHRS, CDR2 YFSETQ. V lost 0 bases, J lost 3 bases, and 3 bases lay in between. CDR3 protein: CASSLAANEKLFF. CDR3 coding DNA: TGCGCCAGCAGCTTGGCGGCTAATGAAAAACTGTTTTTT.

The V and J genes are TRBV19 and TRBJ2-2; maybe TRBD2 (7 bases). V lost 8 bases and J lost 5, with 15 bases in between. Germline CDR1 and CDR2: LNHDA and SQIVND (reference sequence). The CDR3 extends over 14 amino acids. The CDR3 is CASSRGPGTGELFF. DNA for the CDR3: TGTGCCAGTTCGCGGGGGCCGGGAACCGGGGAGCTGTTTTTT. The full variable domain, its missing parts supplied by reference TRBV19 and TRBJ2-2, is DGGITQSPKYLFRKEGQNVTLSCEQNLNHDAMYWYRQDPGQGLRLIYYSQIVNDFQKGDIAEGYSVSREKKESFPLTVTSAQKNPTAFYLCASSRGPGTGELFFGEGSRLTVL.

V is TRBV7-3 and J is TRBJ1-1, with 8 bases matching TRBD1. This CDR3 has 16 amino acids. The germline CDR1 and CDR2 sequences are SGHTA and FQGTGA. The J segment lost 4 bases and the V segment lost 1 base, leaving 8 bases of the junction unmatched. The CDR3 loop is CASSLIAGGAGTEAFF. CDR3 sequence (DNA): TGTGCCAGCAGCTTAATTGCAGGGGGCGCAGGCACTGAAGCTTTCTTT.

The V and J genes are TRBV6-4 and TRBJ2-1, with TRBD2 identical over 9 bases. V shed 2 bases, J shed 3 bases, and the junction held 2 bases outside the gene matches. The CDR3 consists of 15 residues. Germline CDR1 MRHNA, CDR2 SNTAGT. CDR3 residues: CASSDGRGGYNEQFF. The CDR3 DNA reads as TGTGCCAGCAGTGACGGGCGGGGGGGCTACAATGAGCAGTTCTTC.

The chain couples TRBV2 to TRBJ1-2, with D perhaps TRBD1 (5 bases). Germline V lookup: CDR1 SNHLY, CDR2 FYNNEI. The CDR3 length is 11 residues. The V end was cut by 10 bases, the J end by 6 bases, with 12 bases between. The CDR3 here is CATSRGDGYTF. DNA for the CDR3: TGTGCCACCTCACGGGGCGATGGCTACACCTTC.

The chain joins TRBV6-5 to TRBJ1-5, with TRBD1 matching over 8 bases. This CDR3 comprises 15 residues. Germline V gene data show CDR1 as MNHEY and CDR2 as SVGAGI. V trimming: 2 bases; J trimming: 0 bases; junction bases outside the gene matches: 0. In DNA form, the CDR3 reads TGTGCCAGCAGTTACACAGGGGGTAGCAATCAGCCCCAGCATTTT. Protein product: CASSYTGGSNQPQHF.

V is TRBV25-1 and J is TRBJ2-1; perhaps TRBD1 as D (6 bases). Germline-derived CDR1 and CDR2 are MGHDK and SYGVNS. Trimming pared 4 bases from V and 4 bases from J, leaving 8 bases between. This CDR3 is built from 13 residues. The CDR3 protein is CASSVGGYNEQFF. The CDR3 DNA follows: TGTGCCAGCAGTGTAGGGGGTTACAATGAGCAGTTCTTC.

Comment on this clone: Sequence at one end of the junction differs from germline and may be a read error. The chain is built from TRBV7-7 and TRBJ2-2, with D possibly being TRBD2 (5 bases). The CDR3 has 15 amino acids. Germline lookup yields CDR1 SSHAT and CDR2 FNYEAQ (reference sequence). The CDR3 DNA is TGTGCTAGCAGCCGAGGGAGTTCGAACACCGGGGAGCTGTTTTTT. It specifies CASSRGSSNTGELFF.

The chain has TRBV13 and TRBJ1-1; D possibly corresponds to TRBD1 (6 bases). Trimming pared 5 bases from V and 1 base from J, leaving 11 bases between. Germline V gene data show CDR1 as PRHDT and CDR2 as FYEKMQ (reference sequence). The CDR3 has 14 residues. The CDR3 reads CASSRAGANTEAFF. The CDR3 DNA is TGTGCCAGCAGCCGGGCGGGGGCGAACACTGAAGCTTTCTTT.

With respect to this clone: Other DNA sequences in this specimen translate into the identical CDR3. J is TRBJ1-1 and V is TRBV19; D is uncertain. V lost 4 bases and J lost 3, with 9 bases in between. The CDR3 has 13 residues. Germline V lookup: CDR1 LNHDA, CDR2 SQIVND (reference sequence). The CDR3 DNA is TGTGCCAGTAGTACGACCGGGGACACTGAAGCTTTCTTT. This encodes CASSTTGDTEAFF.

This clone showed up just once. As DNA, the CDR3 is TGTGCCAGCAGTTTAATCGCGAGCTCCTACGAGCAGTACTTC. Protein: CASSLIASSYEQYF. V usage is TRBV27 and J usage is TRBJ2-7; D call uncertain. The CDR3 runs 14 residues. CDR1 is MNHEY, CDR2 SMNVEV, per germline (reference sequence). The V gene lost 2 bases and the J gene lost 0 bases, with 8 bases spanning the gap.

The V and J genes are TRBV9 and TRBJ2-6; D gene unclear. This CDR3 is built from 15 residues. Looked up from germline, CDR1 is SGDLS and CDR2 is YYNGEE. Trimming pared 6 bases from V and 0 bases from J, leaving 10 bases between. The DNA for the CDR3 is TGTGCCAGCACCTCTTGGGACTCTGGGGCCAACGTCCTGACTTTC. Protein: CASTSWDSGANVLTF.

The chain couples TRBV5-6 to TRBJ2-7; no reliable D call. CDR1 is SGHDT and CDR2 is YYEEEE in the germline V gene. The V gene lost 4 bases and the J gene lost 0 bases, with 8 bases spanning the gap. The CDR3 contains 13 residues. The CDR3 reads CASSGKSSYEQYF. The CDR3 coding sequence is TGTGCCAGCAGCGGGAAGTCCTCCTACGAGCAGTACTTC.

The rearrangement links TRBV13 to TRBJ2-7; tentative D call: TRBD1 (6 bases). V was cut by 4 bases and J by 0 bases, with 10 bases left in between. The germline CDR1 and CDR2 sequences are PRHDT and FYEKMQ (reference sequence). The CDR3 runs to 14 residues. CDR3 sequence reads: CASSSTGSSYEQYF. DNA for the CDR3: TGTGCCAGCAGCTCGACAGGCAGCTCCTACGAGCAGTACTTC.